This entry lists 26 T cell receptor beta chains sequenced from one sample in a study of shared clonotypes between healthy human individuals. Libraries were prepared by immunoSEQ multiplex PCR; TCRdb keeps only in-frame clonotypes and omits some of them. The top ten hold about 0.52% of the sample, which has more than 1 million clones, about 80% seen once. Sequences were obtained from memory CD4+ T cells from PBMCs. The sample's subset: CD45RA-negative fraction. All receptors derive from a man between 18 and 29 years old in good health. Some clones in this sample may be carry-over from other donors' samples.

The chain links TRBV7-9 to TRBJ2-3; D gene uncertain. The CDR3 consists of 13 residues. CDR1 SEHNR and CDR2 FQNEAQ come from the germline V gene (reference sequence). V lost 4 bases and J lost 5, with 10 bases in between. The CDR3 is CASSSTRVDTQYF. CDR3 bases: TGTGCCAGCAGCTCTACCCGGGTAGATACGCAGTATTTT. Complete variable domain (other parts from reference TRBV7-9 and TRBJ2-3): DTGVSQNPRHKITKRGQNVTFRCDPISEHNRLYWYRQTLGQGPEFLTYFQNEAQLEKSRLLSDRFSAERPKGSFSTLEIQRTEQGDSAMYLCASSSTRVDTQYFGPGTRLTVL.

The rearrangement joins TRBV7-9 to TRBJ2-7; 9 positions match TRBD2. From germline, CDR1 is SEHNR and CDR2 FQNEAQ (reference sequence). The CDR3 consists of 14 residues. Trimming cost V 5 bases and J 4 bases; bases outside gene matches: 6. DNA of the CDR3: TGTGCCAGCAGCAACTGGCGGGAGGGATACGAGCAGTACTTC. It encodes CASSNWREGYEQYF.

This rearrangement joins TRBV5-6 to TRBJ1-4; D is ambiguous. This CDR3 is built from 15 residues. In germline, CDR1 is SGHDT, CDR2 YYEEEE. V was trimmed by 4 bases and J by 4 bases, leaving 14 bases between them. The DNA for the CDR3 is TGTGCCAGCAGCGCCTGGCGGCTGCTTAATGAAAAACTGTTTTTT. It translates to CASSAWRLLNEKLFF.

The chain employs TRBV9 and TRBJ2-3, with a possible D match to TRBD2 (6 bases). The germline CDR1 and CDR2 sequences are SGDLS and YYNGEE. CDR3 size: 15 residues. Trimming shortened V by 2 bases and J by 0 bases, and 10 bases separated the two germline ends. CDR3 coding DNA: TGTGCCAGCAGCGTGGAGCGGGTTAGCACAGATACGCAGTATTTT. Translated, it gives CASSVERVSTDTQYF. Complete variable domain (other parts from reference TRBV9 and TRBJ2-3): DSGVTQTPKHLITATGQRVTLRCSPRSGDLSVYWYQQSLDQGLQFLIQYYNGEERAKGNILERFSAQQFPDLHSELNLSSLELGDSALYFCASSVERVSTDTQYFGPGTRLTVL.

This clone was observed many times. This chain links TRBV5-4 with TRBJ1-1; TRBD1 matches 7 bases. The V segment lost 4 bases and the J segment 4 bases; nucleotides outside the gene matches: 4. Germline V CDR1 and CDR2: SGHNT, YYREEE (reference sequence). The CDR3 runs to 13 residues. In DNA, the CDR3 is TGTGCCAGCAGCGAAGGGGGCATCACTGAAGCTTTCTTT. It encodes CASSEGGITEAFF.

This CDR3 reads CASSQVSRTSMNTEAFF. The CDR3 DNA follows: TGTGCCAGCAGCCAAGTTTCCAGGACATCCATGAACACTGAAGCTTTCTTT. This chain uses TRBV14 with TRBJ1-1; D may be TRBD1 (5 bases). The CDR3 length is 17 residues. Trimming took 1 base from V and 0 from J, leaving 15 bases between them. Germline-derived CDR1 and CDR2 are SGHDN and FVKESK.

The sample holds one count of this clone. This chain connects TRBV6-1 to TRBJ2-7; 7 positions agree with TRBD1. J gave up 2 bases and V 7 bases, and 5 bases lay outside the gene matches. From germline, CDR1 is MNHNS and CDR2 SASEGT. This CDR3 region has 13 residues. The CDR3, as DNA: TGTGCCAGCACCCGGGACAGTCCCTACGAGCAGTACTTC. Translating it yields CASTRDSPYEQYF.

This chain links TRBV5-4 with TRBJ2-1, with TRBD2 matching 13 bases. The CDR3 covers 16 residues. J was trimmed by 10 bases and V by 4 bases; bases with no gene match: 11. The germline V gene has CDR1 SGHNT and CDR2 YYREEE (reference sequence). CDR3 DNA: TGTGCCAGCAGCCCTCCCGGGACTAGCGGGAAAGGCGAGCAGTTCTTC. Translation gives CASSPPGTSGKGEQFF.

This clone showed up just a few times. The rearrangement links TRBV19 to TRBJ2-1, with TRBD2 matching 12 bases. This CDR3 has 16 amino acids. V dropped 6 bases and J dropped 5; count of bases not matched to a gene: 8. Germline V lookup: CDR1 LNHDA, CDR2 SQIVND (reference sequence). The CDR3 DNA reads as TGTGCCAGTAGAGCTAGCGGGAGGGCAAGACACAATGAGCAGTTCTTC. This codes for CASRASGRARHNEQFF.

The CDR3 sequence is CASSLRPGRTNEKLFF. CDR3 bases: TGTGCCAGCAGTTTAAGGCCAGGGAGAACTAATGAAAAACTGTTTTTT. The V call is TRBV28, the J call TRBJ1-4, with D maybe TRBD1 (5 bases). Germline CDR1 MDHEN, CDR2 SYDVKM. The V and J ends lost 2 bases and 1 base respectively, with 11 bases between them. The CDR3 length is 16 residues.

This clone was detected a few times. This chain uses TRBV7-9 with TRBJ1-1; no clear D. The length of the CDR3 is 12 residues. CDR1 SEHNR and CDR2 FQNEAQ come from the germline V gene (reference sequence). V dropped 2 bases and J dropped 8 bases, with 9 bases sitting between them. The CDR3 spells CASSLRQEEAFF. CDR3 coding DNA: TGTGCCAGCAGCTTAAGGCAGGAAGAAGCTTTCTTT.

This clone was recorded a few times. The sample carries other DNA sequences with the same CDR3. The rearrangement uses TRBV28 and TRBJ1-3; no definite D call. The CDR3 has 14 residues. The V end was cut by 2 bases, the J end by 2 bases, with 7 bases between. The germline gives CDR1 MDHEN, CDR2 SYDVKM. DNA for the CDR3: TGTGCCAGCAGTTTAGGCGGGGCTGGAAACACCATATATTTT. It encodes CASSLGGAGNTIYF.

The chain uses TRBV19 and TRBJ2-1; 7 bases are shared with TRBD1. Trimming cost V 6 bases and J 0 bases; bases outside gene matches: 5. This CDR3 contains 15 residues. CDR1 and CDR2 from the germline V gene are LNHDA and SQIVND (reference sequence). The CDR3 DNA is TGTGCCAGTAGAACGACAGGGAGCTCCTACAATGAGCAGTTCTTC. Protein: CASRTTGSSYNEQFF. Drawing the rest from reference TRBV19 and TRBJ2-1, the complete variable domain is DGGITQSPKYLFRKEGQNVTLSCEQNLNHDAMYWYRQDPGQGLRLIYYSQIVNDFQKGDIAEGYSVSREKKESFPLTVTSAQKNPTAFYLCASRTTGSSYNEQFFGPGTRLTVL.

The chain carries TRBV28 and TRBJ2-7; TRBD2 matches at 9 bases. Germline assignment: CDR1 MDHEN and CDR2 SYDVKM. The V segment lost 2 bases and the J segment 2 bases; nucleotides outside the gene matches: 4. The CDR3 is 15 residues long. The CDR3 DNA is TGTGCCAGCAGTTTAGCGGGAGGGGTTCCCTACGAGCAGTACTTC. Translating gives CASSLAGGVPYEQYF.

The rearrangement links TRBV9 to TRBJ2-3, with D perhaps TRBD1 (5 bases). The CDR3 runs to 16 residues. Germline CDR1 SGDLS, CDR2 YYNGEE. V lost 4 bases, J lost 2 bases, and 17 bases lay in between. The CDR3 coding sequence is TGTGCCAGCAGCCCCCATTCGTCAGGGATCACAGATACGCAGTATTTT. Translated: CASSPHSSGITDTQYF.

The gene calls are TRBV13 and TRBJ1-3; D is uncertain. The CDR3 extends over 14 amino acids. Looked up from germline, CDR1 is PRHDT and CDR2 is FYEKMQ (reference sequence). Trimming removed 4 bases at V and 5 bases at J, with 12 bases between. Here the CDR3 reads CASSSKGPRNTIYF. CDR3 bases: TGTGCCAGCAGCTCTAAGGGCCCTAGAAACACCATATATTTT.

This rearrangement joins TRBV10-1 to TRBJ2-7; maybe TRBD2 (5 bases). CDR1 WNHNN and CDR2 SYGVQD come from the germline V gene (reference sequence). CDR3 length: 13 residues. Trimming left V 4 bases short and J 6 bases short, with 13 bases between. The CDR3 loop reads CASSAGVTGEQYF. CDR3 nucleotide sequence: TGCGCCAGCAGTGCCGGGGTTACGGGCGAGCAGTACTTC.

V is TRBV10-3 and J is TRBJ2-1; tentative D call: TRBD2 (6 bases). The V end lost 4 bases, the J end lost 5 bases, and 12 bases lay between the germline ends. The CDR3 has 14 amino acids. From germline, CDR1 is ENHRY and CDR2 SYGVKD. CDR3 DNA: TGTGCCATCAGTGGGGCGGGAAAAAACAATGAGCAGTTCTTC. Protein sequence: CAISGAGKNNEQFF.

The chain joins TRBV7-9 to TRBJ1-1; D not resolved. This CDR3 spans 13 amino acids. The ends were cut back, 6 bases at V and 4 bases at J, with 12 bases in the middle. Looked up from germline, CDR1 is SEHNR and CDR2 is FQNEAQ (reference sequence). Here the CDR3 reads CASRSTAFTEAFF. Here the CDR3 DNA reads TGTGCCAGCAGAAGTACAGCATTCACTGAAGCTTTCTTT.

This chain links TRBV7-9 with TRBJ2-2; D not resolved. Germline assignment: CDR1 SEHNR and CDR2 FQNEAQ (reference sequence). The V end lost 4 bases, the J end lost 8 bases, and 11 bases lay between the germline ends. The CDR3 is 13 amino acids. The CDR3 here is CASSSNGPGELFF. As DNA, the CDR3 is TGTGCCAGCAGCTCAAACGGCCCTGGGGAGCTGTTTTTT.

This chain connects TRBV10-3 to TRBJ2-2; 7 nucleotides agree with TRBD2. Germline CDR1 and CDR2: ENHRY and SYGVKD. The CDR3 is 12 residues long. Losses at the gene ends were 9 bases for V and 5 bases for J; bases not matched to a gene: 3. The CDR3 nucleotides are TGTGCCATGGGGAGGGTTACCGGGGAGCTGTTTTTT. Amino acids: CAMGRVTGELFF.

In this sample, this clone turned up once. V gene TRBV7-9 combines with J gene TRBJ1-2; D gene unclear. The CDR3 has 12 amino acids. Trimming took 0 bases from V and 6 from J, leaving 5 bases between them. Germline loops: CDR1 SEHNR, CDR2 FQNEAQ (reference sequence). CDR3 in amino acids: CASSLAGHGYTF. The CDR3 DNA reads TGTGCCAGCAGCTTAGCGGGTCATGGCTACACCTTC.

The chain recombines TRBV28 with TRBJ1-1, with 9 nucleotides matching TRBD1. CDR3 length: 17 residues. Trimming removed 2 bases from V and 4 bases from J; junction bases left unmatched: 11. Germline V gene lookup returns CDR1 MDHEN and CDR2 SYDVKM. The CDR3 DNA sequence: TGTGCCAGCAGTTTAATGCCGGGACAGGGCACGAGCACTGAAGCTTTCTTT. It specifies CASSLMPGQGTSTEAFF.

This chain uses TRBV6-1 with TRBJ2-2; D tentatively fits TRBD1 or TRBD2 (5 bases each). Germline V gene sequence: CDR1 MNHNS, CDR2 SASEGT. The CDR3 extends over 13 amino acids. Trimming stripped 6 bases from V and 6 bases from J, with 11 bases between. The CDR3 loop is CASSGDLPGELFF. In DNA form, the CDR3 reads TGTGCCAGCAGCGGGGACCTCCCCGGGGAGCTGTTTTTT.

This clone was found many times. The same CDR3 arises from other DNA sequences in this sample as well. The genes are TRBV9 and TRBJ1-1; D might be TRBD1 (6 bases). Germline lookup yields CDR1 SGDLS and CDR2 YYNGEE. This CDR3 has 15 residues. With 0 bases removed from V and 0 bases from J, the gap between germline ends came to 9 bases. The CDR3 DNA reads as TGTGCCAGCAGCGTAGGGGGGGCGGTGAACACTGAAGCTTTCTTT. Encoded protein: CASSVGGAVNTEAFF.

V usage is TRBV30 and J usage is TRBJ1-5; weak D call: TRBD1 (5 bases). Germline CDR1 is GTSNPN and CDR2 is SVGIG (reference sequence). Trimming took off 0 bases at V and 0 bases at J, with 15 bases between the two ends. The CDR3 has 17 residues. The CDR3 reads CAWSVGENSHSNQPQHF. In DNA form, the CDR3 reads TGTGCCTGGAGTGTAGGGGAAAACAGTCATAGCAATCAGCCCCAGCATTTT. Full variable domain (missing parts from reference TRBV30 and TRBJ1-5): SQTIHQWPATLVQPVGSPLSLECTVEGTSNPNLYWYRQAAGRGLQLLFYSVGIGQISSEVPQNLSASRPQDRQFILSSKKLLLSDSGFYLCAWSVGENSHSNQPQHFGDGTRLSIL.